This T cell receptor (beta chain) comes out of a study of blood T cell repertoires in COVID-19. The CDR3 has 14 amino acids. The germline V gene has CDR1 SGHTA and CDR2 FQGNSA. Trimming took 8 bases from V and 1 from J, leaving 12 bases between them. Some clones are missing from TCRdb's copy, which holds only in-frame ones; the method was immunoSEQ multiplex PCR. Here the sample spans 65,000 or so clones, roughly 90% being singletons. The chain is built from TRBV7-2 and TRBJ2-1; D perhaps matches TRBD2 (6 bases). The specimen sequenced was peripheral blood. This receptor was obtained from a man between 60 and 75 years old with acute or convalescent COVID-19. The CDR3 loop reads CASLGLPSYNEQFF. In DNA form, the CDR3 reads TGTGCCAGCTTGGGACTCCCGTCCTACAATGAGCAGTTCTTC. Full variable domain (remainder filled in from reference TRBV7-2 and TRBJ2-1): GAGVSQSPSNKVTEKGKDVELRCDPISGHTALYWYRQSLGQGLEFLIYFQGNSAPDKSGLPSDRFSAERTGGSVSTLTIQRTQQEDSAVYLCASLGLPSYNEQFFGPGTRLTVL.